Following are 9 T cell receptor beta chains from one sample sequenced in a study of T cells in Graves' hyperthyroidism and ophthalmopathy. The investigators amplified TCR beta CDR3 regions from RNA transcripts. The TCR CDR3 first-round RT-PCR relied on the HTBI primer set. Using its own MiXCR run on the multiplex PCR reads, TCRdb lists one record per CDR3 protein. The sample includes approximately 530,000 distinct CDR3 sequences, 16% of them seen just once. Sequenced: blood. The receptors derive from a young woman with Graves' hyperthyroidism.

This clonotype occurred many times. The CDR3 is CASSPGRGYTF. CDR3 DNA sequence: TGTGCCAGCTCACCTGGGCGAGGCTACACCTTC. The genes are TRBV18 and TRBJ1-2; D gene uncertain. CDR1 is KGHSH and CDR2 is LQKENI in the germline V gene. V dropped 3 bases and J dropped 8 bases, with 7 bases sitting between them. The CDR3 totals 11 residues.

The V and J genes are TRBV12-3 or TRBV12-4 and TRBJ1-2; D might be TRBD1 (6 bases). There are 16 residues in the CDR3. Trimming stripped 5 bases from V and 8 bases from J, with 24 bases between. The CDR3 DNA is TGTGCCAGCAGTCCCCCTTGGGCCCGGGGGCGGGAAGGCTACACCTTC. Its translation: CASSPPWARGREGYTF.

This clonotype has a count of ten or more. The J gene is TRBJ1-5, the V gene TRBV18; maybe TRBD1 (6 bases). Trimming removed 3 bases at V and 10 bases at J, with 19 bases between. The CDR3 has 15 residues. The V gene's germline CDR1 is KGHSH and CDR2 LQKENI. CDR3 bases: TGTGCCAGCTCACCTCTGGGAGGGGGGGACGAACCCCAGCATTTT. Encoded protein: CASSPLGGGDEPQHF.

The chain combines TRBV5-1 with TRBJ2-7; TRBD1 aligns across 7 bases. With V trimmed by 0 bases and J by 7 bases, 25 bases remained unmatched. CDR1 and CDR2 from the germline V gene are SGHRS and YFSETQ. This CDR3 contains 20 residues. CDR3 amino acids: CASSLGRAPPLGQHPGEQYF. The CDR3 DNA reads TGCGCCAGCAGCTTGGGACGAGCACCCCCCTTGGGACAGCATCCGGGGGAGCAGTACTTC.

This clonotype came up many times. The chain links TRBV5-6 to TRBJ2-1, with TRBD1 identical over 7 bases. V shed 4 bases and J 14 bases; nucleotides not matched to a gene: 6. This CDR3 spans 11 amino acids. CDR1 SGHDT and CDR2 YYEEEE come from the germline V gene. The CDR3 coding sequence is TGTGCCAGCAGCCGCAACAGGGGCGAGTTCTTC. Its translation is CASSRNRGEFF.

This clonotype was counted a few times. J is TRBJ2-5 and V is TRBV6-2 or TRBV6-3; weak D call: TRBD2 (5 bases). V lost 10 bases to trimming and J lost 1 base, with 16 bases between them. This CDR3 region has 14 residues. The germline V gene encodes CDR1 MNHEY and CDR2 SVGEGT. In nucleotides, the CDR3 is TGTGCCACCAAGAGCGAGCTAGCCCAAGAGACCCAGTACTTC. The encoded protein is CATKSELAQETQYF.

This clonotype was picked up many times. This sequence joins TRBV20-1 and TRBJ2-5; the D gene is possibly TRBD1 (5 bases). CDR1 is DFQATT and CDR2 is SNEGSKA in the germline V gene (reference sequence). V was pared by 3 bases and J by 7 bases, with 12 bases between. The CDR3 contains 12 residues. CDR3 protein: CSASPLQGTQYF. The CDR3 DNA reads as TGCAGTGCTAGCCCCCTTCAGGGGACCCAGTACTTC.

There are a few counts of this clonotype. The chain is built from TRBV10-2 and TRBJ2-3, with a tentative D call TRBD1 (5 bases). Germline V gene sequence: CDR1 WSHSY, CDR2 SAAADI. The CDR3 runs 14 residues. Trimming left V 8 bases short and J 2 bases short, with 14 bases between. CDR3 DNA: TGCGCCAGCGGTTTTGGACAAGACACAGATACGCAGTATTTT. It is translated as CASGFGQDTDTQYF.

This clonotype was detected only a few times. The gene calls are TRBV27 and TRBJ1-5, with TRBD1 as a possible D gene (5 bases). Per the germline V gene, CDR1 is MNHEY and CDR2 is SMNVEV (reference sequence). Between the trimmed V and J ends, which lost 3 bases and 6 bases, there was a span of 18 bases. This CDR3 has 16 amino acids. The CDR3 loop reads CASSFQGGAQIQPQHF. Here the CDR3 DNA reads TGTGCCAGCAGTTTCCAGGGAGGGGCACAGATTCAGCCCCAGCATTTT.